The following is a T cell receptor (beta chain) sequence with its context. The sample is drawn from a study of control samples from healthy donors and cancer patients. Trimming cost V 5 bases and J 5 bases; bases outside gene matches: 6. The CDR3 is 15 residues long. Looked up from germline, CDR1 is WSHSY and CDR2 is SAAADI. This table comes from immunoSEQ multiplex PCR, and its TCRdb copy is limited to in-frame clones, with some not included. The sample holds under 75,000 clones, roughly 85% seen once. The sequence was collected from a man aged 40-49 years in good health. The sequenced sample consisted of blood. The genes are TRBV10-2 and TRBJ2-7; 13 bases map to TRBD2. In nucleotides, the CDR3 is TGCGCCAGCAGTCCTGGGACTAGCGGGGTGAACGAGCAGTACTTC. It specifies CASSPGTSGVNEQYF.